The source of this T cell receptor beta chain is a study of neurological immune-mediated disorders. Findings of the study overall: Levels of TCR clonal expansion peaked in HTLV-1-associated myelopathy and reached their lowest in multiple sclerosis, under those of healthy controls. TCR-beta repertoires seemed private in all groups, with no expanded CDR3 amino acid sequences shared.

Per germline, CDR1 MNHEY and CDR2 SVGEGT. The CDR3 totals 15 residues. Trimming removed 2 bases from V and 4 bases from J; junction bases left unmatched: 4. This clonotype was seen many times. Its antigen remains unidentified. Synthesis of cDNA was carried out by template-switch 5'RACE. The reaction used 10-nucleotide random UMIs. TCRdb re-called the 5' RACE reads with MiXCR, one entry per CDR3 protein. The profile shows approximately 77,000 distinct CDR3 sequences, 9.4% of them singletons. Stored at -80 C, 2 million PBMCs were the source of the unsorted libraries. This chain links TRBV6-2 or TRBV6-3 with TRBJ2-1; TRBD2 matches at 8 bases. Sequenced: PBMCs. This clonotype was obtained from a man in his forties or fifties in good health. This chain's CDR3 is CASSYGPGGYNEQFF. As DNA, the CDR3 is TGTGCCAGCAGTTACGGGCCGGGAGGGTACAATGAGCAGTTCTTC.